This T cell receptor (beta chain) was found in a study of cytomegalovirus exposure and HLA in healthy donors. The PCR made use of 60 Vbeta and 13 Jbeta primers. The data were produced by immunoSEQ multiplex PCR, yet TCRdb's version contains in-frame clones alone and is incomplete. This table lists roughly 41,000 clones. This TCR was recovered from a woman in her thirties or forties in good health and CMV-seronegative. Material for sequencing was PBMCs.

The CDR3 loop reads CASSSPVPREKLFF. For the CDR3, the DNA is TGTGCCAGCAGCTCCCCAGTCCCTCGTGAAAAACTGTTTTTT. This rearrangement joins TRBV7-4 to TRBJ1-4; D is ambiguous. Germline V gene lookup returns CDR1 SGHVT and CDR2 SQSDAQ. Trimming removed 4 bases from V and 7 bases from J, with 13 bases in between. This CDR3 spans 14 amino acids. The entire variable domain, with the rest obtained from reference TRBV7-4 and TRBJ1-4, is as follows: GAGVSQSPRYKVAKRGRDVALRCDSISGHVTLYWYRQTLGQGSEVLTYSQSDAQRDKSGRPSGRFSAERPERSVSTLKIQRTEQGDSAVYLCASSSPVPREKLFFGSGTQLSVL.